A single sample is the source of the 15 T cell receptor beta chains below, sequenced in a study of primary melanoma T cells and metastatic recurrence. Profiled with immunoSEQ multiplex PCR; TCRdb holds only in-frame clones, not every one. The data contain over a thousand clones, 77% of them singletons. The sequencing input was melanoma tumor tissue. The source of these receptors is a human donor with melanoma.

The V call is TRBV5-1, the J call TRBJ1-1; 10 nucleotides match TRBD1. The CDR3 runs to 17 residues. CDR1 and CDR2 from the germline V gene are SGHRS and YFSETQ. The junction had 9 bases not matched to a gene; V was cut back by 4 bases and J by 0 bases. The CDR3 spells CASSQRDRGALNTEAFF. CDR3 DNA: TGCGCCAGCAGCCAGCGGGACAGGGGTGCTTTGAACACTGAAGCTTTCTTT.

The chain carries TRBV7-2 and TRBJ2-7; no firm D call. This CDR3 has 13 residues. Between the trimmed V and J ends, which lost 5 bases and 5 bases, there was a span of 13 bases. Germline CDR1 and CDR2: SGHTA and FQGNSA. The CDR3 DNA is TGTGCCAGCAGCGTTGTGGGGTCCCACGAGCAGTACTTC. This encodes CASSVVGSHEQYF.

Comment on this clone: The junction does not match germline at one end; this may be a read error. CDR3 DNA: TGTGCCATCAGTCAAGGACTAGCGGGGGTTTCCCAAGAGACCCAGTACTTC. Translation gives CAISQGLAGVSQETQYF. The rearrangement links TRBV6-8 to TRBJ2-5; the match to TRBD2 covers 13 bases. Germline-derived CDR1 and CDR2 are MNHGY and SAAAGT. The CDR3 has 17 residues.

This clone showed up just a few times. The DNA for the CDR3 is TGTGCCAGCAGCTTACCTAGCGGGGGGAAAGATACGCAGTATTTT. Encoded protein: CASSLPSGGKDTQYF. The chain links TRBV7-8 to TRBJ2-3; TRBD2 matches at 11 bases. J lost 5 bases, V lost 2 bases, and 3 bases had no gene match. The CDR3 loop spans 15 amino acids. Germline CDR1 is SGHVS and CDR2 is FQNEAQ. Complete variable domain (other parts from reference TRBV7-8 and TRBJ2-3): GAGVSQSPRYKVAKRGQDVALRCDPISGHVSLFWYQQALGQGPEFLTYFQNEAQLDKSGLPSDRFFAERPEGSVSTLKIQRTQQEDSAVYLCASSLPSGGKDTQYFGPGTRLTVL.

This clone was seen once. CDR3 coding DNA: TGTGCCTGGAGTGTACATGGGGGCCCCACAGATACGCAGTATTTT. Translating gives CAWSVHGGPTDTQYF. The genes are TRBV30 and TRBJ2-3, with a weak D call TRBD1 (6 bases). CDR1 and CDR2 from the germline V gene are GTSNPN and SVGIG (reference sequence). The CDR3 spans 15 residues. Trimming removed 0 bases from V and 2 bases from J, with 12 bases in between.

The V call is TRBV11-3, the J call TRBJ2-5; D is possibly TRBD1 (5 bases). The CDR3 has 16 amino acids. Germline V gene sequence: CDR1 SGHNT, CDR2 YENEEA. Between the trimmed V and J ends, which lost 4 bases and 5 bases, there was a span of 20 bases. CDR3 region: CASSSLRGRVAETQYF. The CDR3 region has the DNA TGTGCCAGCAGCTCACTACGTGGCAGGGTCGCGGAGACCCAGTACTTC.

This clone was seen once. This chain uses TRBV7-1 with TRBJ2-1, with 7 bases matching TRBD1. TRBV7-1 qualifies as an ORF whose function is uncertain. V shed 5 bases and J 5 bases; nucleotides not matched to a gene: 9. This CDR3 contains 15 residues. CDR3 protein: CASSATGLGHNEQFF. For the CDR3, the DNA is TGTGCCAGCAGCGCGACAGGGTTAGGCCACAATGAGCAGTTCTTC.

The chain has TRBV19 and TRBJ1-2; D is unclear. CDR1 and CDR2 from the germline V gene are LNHDA and SQIVND (reference sequence). CDR3 length equals 17 residues. V was trimmed by 5 bases and J by 4 bases, leaving 23 bases between them. The CDR3 region is CASSGHVANRKTYGYTF. As DNA, the CDR3 is TGTGCCAGTAGTGGTCATGTGGCAAATCGAAAGACCTATGGCTACACCTTC.

The chain employs TRBV19 and TRBJ2-6; perhaps D is TRBD1 or TRBD2 (5 bases each). V lost 5 bases, J lost 6 bases, and 11 bases lay in between. The CDR3 has 14 amino acids. Per germline, CDR1 LNHDA and CDR2 SQIVND (reference sequence). CDR3 in DNA: TGTGCCAGTAGTTACCGGGGCGAGGCCAACGTCCTGACTTTC. Translation: CASSYRGEANVLTF.

The rearrangement links TRBV6-8 to TRBJ1-2, with D possibly being TRBD1 (6 bases). The germline gives CDR1 MNHGY, CDR2 SAAAGT. CDR3 length: 17 amino acids. Trimming pared 6 bases from V and 2 bases from J, leaving 22 bases between. CDR3 sequence (DNA): TGTGCCAGCAGAGCCGGTTTAAGGGGGAGGGCCAACTATGGCTACACCTTC. It yields the protein CASRAGLRGRANYGYTF.

This clone was picked up one time. The chain couples TRBV6-8 to TRBJ2-7, with 10 bases fitting TRBD1. This CDR3 region has 15 residues. The germline V gene encodes CDR1 MNHGY and CDR2 SAAAGT. V gave up 10 bases and J gave up 5 bases; unmatched junction bases: 14. The chain's CDR3 is CAINTGDRGRNEQYF. In DNA, the CDR3 is TGTGCCATCAACACCGGGGACAGGGGTCGCAACGAGCAGTACTTC.

The V call is TRBV10-3, the J call TRBJ2-1, with TRBD2 as a possible D gene (5 bases). This CDR3 is built from 15 residues. V lost 3 bases and J lost 0, with 9 bases in between. Germline V CDR1 and CDR2: ENHRY, SYGVKD. CDR3 in DNA: TGTGCCATCAGTGAAAGAGGGTCCTCCTACAATGAGCAGTTCTTC. This codes for CAISERGSSYNEQFF.

This chain joins TRBV10-2 and TRBJ1-3, with 12 bases identical to TRBD1. The CDR3 has 14 amino acids. From germline, CDR1 is WSHSY and CDR2 SAAADI. Trimming cost V 8 bases and J 8 bases; bases outside gene matches: 7. DNA for the CDR3: TGCGCCAGCGGTTCGGGACAGGGGGCTGACACCATATATTTT. As protein: CASGSGQGADTIYF.

The genes are TRBV29-1 and TRBJ2-3; D remains unclear. Germline values: CDR1 SQVTM, CDR2 ANQGSEA. The CDR3 is 13 residues long. Trimming removed 4 bases from V and 4 bases from J, with 12 bases in between. CDR3 sequence: CSVVWIGADTQYF. The CDR3 region has the DNA TGCAGCGTTGTTTGGATTGGGGCAGATACGCAGTATTTT.

The rearrangement links TRBV19 to TRBJ1-5; D may be TRBD1 (6 bases). Trimming removed 3 bases from V and 4 bases from J, with 16 bases in between. The germline CDR1 and CDR2 sequences are LNHDA and SQIVND (reference sequence). This CDR3 region has 16 residues. The CDR3 sequence: CASSIPDSGGNQPQHF. CDR3 coding DNA: TGTGCCAGTAGTATTCCGGACAGCGGGGGGAATCAGCCCCAGCATTTT.